This T cell receptor beta chain was found in a study of T cell responses to AZD1222 COVID-19 vaccine. This CDR3 spans 15 amino acids. The trim removed 1 base at V and 2 bases at J, leaving 1 base unmatched. Germline V gene lookup returns CDR1 SEHNR and CDR2 FQNEAQ (reference sequence). TCRdb's table, derived via immunoSEQ multiplex PCR, lists solely in-frame clones and lacks some. The data show some 110,000 clones, more than 75% seen once. The V and J genes are TRBV7-9 and TRBJ1-2; 10 nucleotides match TRBD1. Sample: peripheral blood, taken on day 0 of AZD1222 vaccination. The clonotype originates from an adult in good health. The CDR3 DNA sequence: TGTGCCAGCAGCTTAGGGGACAGGGGAAACTATGGCTACACCTTC. This sequence encodes CASSLGDRGNYGYTF.